The 14 T cell receptor beta chains presented below share a single source sample, sequenced in a study of blood T cell repertoires in COVID-19. Only in-frame clones appear in the TCRdb table, and some are missing; sequencing was by immunoSEQ multiplex PCR. The repertoire holds some 120,000 clones, with roughly 90% as singletons. Material for sequencing was peripheral blood. The receptor set was obtained from a man in his forties or fifties with acute or convalescent COVID-19.

The rearrangement joins TRBV19 to TRBJ1-5, with D possibly TRBD1 on 5 matching bases. CDR1 is LNHDA and CDR2 is SQIVND in the germline V gene (reference sequence). V gave up 5 bases and J gave up 2 bases, with 16 bases separating them. This CDR3 contains 16 residues. The CDR3 bases are TGTGCCAGTAGTCCCCGCGGGGGGGGTGGCAATCAGCCCCAGCATTTT. Its translation: CASSPRGGGGNQPQHF.

J is TRBJ2-5 and V is TRBV30, with 8 bases fitting TRBD1. V trimming: 3 bases; J trimming: 5 bases; junction bases outside the gene matches: 5. The germline V gene has CDR1 GTSNPN and CDR2 SVGIG (reference sequence). This CDR3 contains 13 residues. The CDR3 loop reads CAWSRGRRETQYF. The CDR3 DNA sequence: TGTGCCTGGAGCAGGGGGCGTAGGGAGACCCAGTACTTC.

The J gene is TRBJ2-6, the V gene TRBV6-5; 7 bases agree with TRBD1. V lost 6 bases, J lost 4 bases, and 3 bases stayed unmatched. CDR3 length: 14 residues. Germline V gene sequence: CDR1 MNHEY, CDR2 SVGAGI. CDR3 sequence: CASRTGVGANVLTF. The CDR3, as DNA: TGTGCCAGCAGAACAGGGGTCGGGGCCAACGTCCTGACTTTC.

Details on this clone: The sample carries other DNA sequences with the same CDR3. The chain is built from TRBV24-1 and TRBJ2-1, with TRBD2 identical over 8 bases. In germline, CDR1 is KGHDR, CDR2 SFDVKD. The V and J ends lost 9 bases and 4 bases, in that order; junction bases with no gene match: 7. The CDR3 is 14 amino acids. In DNA form, the CDR3 reads TGTGCCACCTCGAGCGGGGGTATATACAATGAGCAGTTCTTC. This encodes CATSSGGIYNEQFF.

This rearrangement joins TRBV7-9 to TRBJ1-4; D is possibly TRBD1 (6 bases). Trimming cost V 3 bases and J 7 bases, with 12 bases left between them. CDR3 length: 14 amino acids. Germline loops: CDR1 SEHNR, CDR2 FQNEAQ (reference sequence). Here the CDR3 reads CASSLRGAGEKLFF. In nucleotides, the CDR3 is TGTGCCAGCAGCTTGCGGGGGGCGGGTGAAAAACTGTTTTTT.

The gene calls are TRBV7-9 and TRBJ2-2; 7 bases align to TRBD2. Trimming took 8 bases from V and 3 from J; bases not matched to a gene: 9. CDR1 and CDR2 from the germline V gene are SEHNR and FQNEAQ (reference sequence). The CDR3 runs 15 residues. The CDR3 DNA sequence: TGTGCCAGCGGTCAAGCGGGACCCTACACCGGGGAGCTGTTTTTT. Encoded protein: CASGQAGPYTGELFF. Combining the CDR3 with reference TRBV7-9 and TRBJ2-2 gives the whole variable domain DTGVSQNPRHKITKRGQNVTFRCDPISEHNRLYWYRQTLGQGPEFLTYFQNEAQLEKSRLLSDRFSAERPKGSFSTLEIQRTEQGDSAMYLCASGQAGPYTGELFFGEGSRLTVL.

This clone was seen only a few times. The chain joins TRBV5-4 to TRBJ2-7; 9 bases line up with TRBD2. CDR3 size: 14 residues. Germline V gene lookup returns CDR1 SGHNT and CDR2 YYREEE (reference sequence). With V trimmed by 5 bases and J by 3 bases, 6 bases remained unmatched. The CDR3 region is CASSPLAGDYEQYF. The DNA for the CDR3 is TGTGCCAGCAGTCCATTAGCGGGAGACTACGAGCAGTACTTC.

This chain uses TRBV18 with TRBJ2-4, with a tentative D call TRBD2 (6 bases). The V gene lost 2 bases and the J gene lost 0 bases, with 11 bases spanning the gap. This CDR3 has 16 amino acids. The germline V gene has CDR1 KGHSH and CDR2 LQKENI. CDR3 amino acids: CASSPLGRGAKNIQYF. DNA for the CDR3: TGTGCCAGCTCACCATTGGGGCGGGGAGCCAAAAACATTCAGTACTTC.

The chain joins TRBV7-8 to TRBJ2-7; TRBD1 agrees at 8 bases. CDR3 length equals 16 residues. Germline CDR1 and CDR2: SGHVS and FQNEAQ. V dropped 5 bases and J dropped 1; count of bases not matched to a gene: 10. For the CDR3, the DNA is TGTGCCAGCAGCCCAGAGGGCAGGGGGCTATCCTACGAGCAGTACTTC. This sequence encodes CASSPEGRGLSYEQYF.

This sequence joins TRBV3-1 (or the pseudogene TRBV3-2) and TRBJ2-5; D not certain. V gave up 3 bases and J gave up 1 base, with 12 bases separating them. The length of the CDR3 is 15 residues. Per germline, CDR1 LGHDT and CDR2 YNNKEL (reference sequence). CDR3 nucleotides: TGTGCCAGCAGCCATAATCCGGTTCCCCAAGAGACCCAGTACTTC. This codes for CASSHNPVPQETQYF.

The gene calls are TRBV2 and TRBJ1-1; tentatively, D is TRBD1 (6 bases). Trimming removed 6 bases at V and 1 base at J, with 12 bases between. The germline V gene encodes CDR1 SNHLY and CDR2 FYNNEI. The CDR3 has 14 residues. This CDR3 is CASREATGNTEAFF. The CDR3 DNA is TGTGCCAGCAGGGAGGCGACAGGGAACACTGAAGCTTTCTTT.

The chain links TRBV5-1 to TRBJ2-3; D is ambiguous. The CDR3 length is 15 residues. V dropped 1 base and J dropped 5 bases, with 14 bases sitting between them. Looked up from germline, CDR1 is SGHRS and CDR2 is YFSETQ. Here the CDR3 DNA reads TGCGCCAGCAGCTTGAGCTACCTCCTAAAAGATACGCAGTATTTT. It translates to CASSLSYLLKDTQYF.

The J gene is TRBJ2-7, the V gene TRBV5-4; 10 nucleotides align to TRBD2. The CDR3 contains 17 residues. Germline loops: CDR1 SGHNT, CDR2 YYREEE (reference sequence). V shed 4 bases and J 5 bases; nucleotides not matched to a gene: 15. CDR3 sequence reads: CASSRTAQREGLDEQYF. The CDR3 DNA reads as TGTGCCAGCAGCCGTACTGCACAGCGGGAGGGCCTCGACGAGCAGTACTTC.

The V call is TRBV14, the J call TRBJ1-1; D gene ambiguous. The CDR3 loop spans 13 amino acids. Germline V gene data show CDR1 as SGHDN and CDR2 as FVKESK. V was trimmed by 5 bases and J by 2 bases, leaving 9 bases between them. The CDR3 loop is CASSSGINTEAFF. The CDR3 DNA reads TGTGCCAGCAGCTCGGGAATAAACACTGAAGCTTTCTTT. Drawing the rest from reference TRBV14 and TRBJ1-1, the complete variable domain is EAGVTQFPSHSVIEKGQTVTLRCDPISGHDNLYWYRRVMGKEIKFLLHFVKESKQDESGMPNNRFLAERTGGTYSTLKVQPAELEDSGVYFCASSSGINTEAFFGQGTRLTVV.